This T cell receptor beta chain was sequenced for a study of T cells after yellow fever vaccination. TCRdb reprocessed the 5' RACE reads via MiXCR and lists one record per CDR3 protein. The sample carries hundreds of thousands of distinct CDR3 sequences, 7% to 10% recorded once. This clonotype was counted a few times. Its antigen remains unidentified. Looked up from germline, CDR1 is MNHNS and CDR2 is SASEGT. Trimming pared 1 base from V and 2 bases from J, leaving 14 bases between. The length of the CDR3 is 16 residues. The study's findings and limits: By day 5 rather than day 15, the secondary response had peaked, though it was weaker.

The V call is TRBV6-1, the J call TRBJ2-5; a weak D match, TRBD1 (5 bases). This receptor was obtained from a man between 18 and 29 years old who received the YFV17D yellow fever vaccine. Here the sequenced sample was PBMCs, taken roughly 45 days after the first yellow fever vaccination. Here the CDR3 reads CASSEVAGPWQETQYF. In DNA, the CDR3 is TGTGCCAGCAGTGAAGTAGCAGGGCCGTGGCAAGAGACCCAGTACTTC.